These 19 T cell receptor beta chains came from one sample sequenced in a study of cytomegalovirus exposure and HLA in healthy donors. Primers included in the PCR were 60 Vbeta and 13 Jbeta primers. The data were produced by immunoSEQ multiplex PCR, yet TCRdb's version contains in-frame clones alone and is incomplete. Of under 200,000 clones in the sample, around nine tenths were seen once. Source material: PBMCs. Receptors were obtained from a woman aged 18-29 years in good health and CMV-seronegative.

The V and J genes are TRBV18 and TRBJ1-2; 7 bases align to TRBD1. Trimming took 6 bases from V and 3 from J; bases not matched to a gene: 7. The CDR3 runs 14 residues. Germline loops: CDR1 KGHSH, CDR2 LQKENI. This CDR3 is CASSRGTAHYGYTF. The CDR3 bases are TGTGCCAGCTCGCGAGGGACAGCTCACTATGGCTACACCTTC.

The rearrangement uses TRBV11-2 and TRBJ2-2, with D possibly matching TRBD2 (6 bases). Trimming left V 5 bases short and J 3 bases short, with 19 bases between. Looked up from germline, CDR1 is SGHAT and CDR2 is FQNNGV. The CDR3 has 17 residues. Here the CDR3 DNA reads TGTGCCAGCAGCACCCAGCGGAGCGGGCAATACACCGGGGAGCTGTTTTTT. It encodes CASSTQRSGQYTGELFF.

This rearrangement joins TRBV30 to TRBJ2-3; 7 nucleotides match TRBD2. The germline V gene has CDR1 GTSNPN and CDR2 SVGIG (reference sequence). This CDR3 spans 14 amino acids. The ends lost 2 bases at V and 2 bases at J; junction bases unmatched: 4. The CDR3 sequence is CAWSLGGYTDTQYF. The CDR3 coding sequence is TGTGCCTGGAGTCTCGGGGGGTACACAGATACGCAGTATTTT.

This clone showed up just a few times. The chain is built from TRBV6-5 and TRBJ1-1; D unresolved. Trimming took off 8 bases at V and 0 bases at J, with 13 bases between the two ends. The germline V gene has CDR1 MNHEY and CDR2 SVGAGI. This CDR3 has 14 residues. The CDR3 DNA reads TGTGCCAGCTACGGAGGAGCAATGAACACTGAAGCTTTCTTT. Its protein is CASYGGAMNTEAFF.

The V and J genes are TRBV2 and TRBJ1-2; D is unresolved. This CDR3 has 14 amino acids. Trimming pared 2 bases from V and 5 bases from J, leaving 12 bases between. Germline V gives CDR1 SNHLY, CDR2 FYNNEI. This chain's CDR3 is CASSENVGSYGYTF. CDR3 DNA sequence: TGTGCCAGCAGTGAAAATGTTGGTAGTTATGGCTACACCTTC.

V usage is TRBV7-8 and J usage is TRBJ1-5, with 7 bases lining up with TRBD1. The CDR3 runs 14 residues. Trimming removed 1 base from V and 6 bases from J; junction bases left unmatched: 3. Germline V CDR1 and CDR2: SGHVS, FQNEAQ. The CDR3 DNA follows: TGTGCCAGCAGCTTAGTATCAGGGGGTCAGCCCCAGCATTTT. Residues: CASSLVSGGQPQHF. The complete variable domain, with remaining parts taken from reference TRBV7-8 and TRBJ1-5, reads GAGVSQSPRYKVAKRGQDVALRCDPISGHVSLFWYQQALGQGPEFLTYFQNEAQLDKSGLPSDRFFAERPEGSVSTLKIQRTQQEDSAVYLCASSLVSGGQPQHFGDGTRLSIL.

The J gene is TRBJ2-7, the V gene TRBV7-9, with TRBD1 as a possible D gene (6 bases). The V gene's germline CDR1 is SEHNR and CDR2 FQNEAQ (reference sequence). This CDR3 is built from 14 residues. The V end lost 1 base, the J end lost 1 base, and 8 bases lay between the germline ends. Here the CDR3 reads CASSLVQGSYEQYF. CDR3 DNA: TGTGCCAGCAGCTTAGTACAGGGATCCTACGAGCAGTACTTC.

The CDR3 DNA reads TGTGCCAGTAGTATTGGCACCGTAGCCAAAAACATTCAGTACTTC. As protein: CASSIGTVAKNIQYF. The chain combines TRBV19 with TRBJ2-4, with no clear D. The CDR3 has 15 residues. The germline V and J ends were trimmed by 3 bases and 0 bases, with 9 bases remaining between them. Germline V gene lookup returns CDR1 LNHDA and CDR2 SQIVND (reference sequence).

The CDR3 loop reads CASSWVAGLATTDTQYF. The CDR3 DNA sequence: TGTGCCAGCAGCTGGGTGGCGGGACTAGCCACCACAGATACGCAGTATTTT. This sequence joins TRBV5-6 and TRBJ2-3; TRBD2 aligns across 9 bases. This CDR3 has 17 amino acids. The J segment lost 2 bases and the V segment lost 3 bases, leaving 10 bases of the junction unmatched. Per the germline V gene, CDR1 is SGHDT and CDR2 is YYEEEE.

The chain joins TRBV29-1 to TRBJ2-5, with D possibly TRBD1 on 5 matching bases. V was pared by 6 bases and J by 10 bases, with 15 bases between. Germline CDR1 and CDR2: SQVTM and ANQGSEA. This CDR3 has 11 amino acids. This chain's CDR3 is CSVWVGRDQYF. The CDR3 coding sequence is TGCAGCGTGTGGGTCGGCAGGGACCAGTACTTC.

In DNA, the CDR3 is TGTGCCAGCAGTTTATCTTCAGGGGGCGGTTACGAGCAGTACTTC. This encodes CASSLSSGGGYEQYF. This chain connects TRBV27 to TRBJ2-7; 8 bases match TRBD1. The J segment lost 4 bases and the V segment lost 0 bases, leaving 5 bases of the junction unmatched. CDR1 and CDR2 from the germline V gene are MNHEY and SMNVEV (reference sequence). The CDR3 loop spans 15 amino acids.

This clone was found a few times. The chain joins TRBV5-6 to TRBJ2-4; tentatively, D is TRBD2 (5 bases). The CDR3 contains 17 residues. The V gene lost 6 bases and the J gene lost 3 bases, with 22 bases spanning the gap. Germline V gene sequence: CDR1 SGHDT, CDR2 YYEEEE. In nucleotides, the CDR3 is TGTGCCAGCACCACCGTGGGGAGAAAGAAGGGCAAAAACATTCAGTACTTC. It yields the protein CASTTVGRKKGKNIQYF.

The CDR3 loop is CASGDTKETQYF. DNA for the CDR3: TGTGCCAGCGGGGACACTAAAGAGACCCAGTACTTC. The rearrangement joins TRBV2 to TRBJ2-5; a weak D match, TRBD1 (6 bases). CDR3 size: 12 residues. Trimming left V 8 bases short and J 3 bases short, with 10 bases between. Germline V gene lookup returns CDR1 SNHLY and CDR2 FYNNEI.

The V call is TRBV4-1, the J call TRBJ1-2, with 8 nucleotides matching TRBD1. Germline CDR1 reads MGHRA; CDR2 reads YSYEKL. The junction had 9 bases not matched to a gene; V was cut back by 3 bases and J by 6 bases. The CDR3 is made up of 15 amino acids. CDR3 loop: CASSHEGGQVNGYTF. The CDR3 DNA reads TGCGCCAGCAGCCACGAAGGGGGACAGGTGAATGGCTACACCTTC.

This chain connects TRBV28 to TRBJ2-7; 7 bases match TRBD1. With 5 bases clipped from V and 4 bases from J, the junction kept 11 bases outside the gene matches. CDR1 MDHEN and CDR2 SYDVKM come from the germline V gene. The CDR3 sequence is 15 residues long. CDR3 nucleotide sequence: TGTGCCAGCAGTAACACCGGGACAGTTTCTTACGAGCAGTACTTC. This gives the protein CASSNTGTVSYEQYF.

V and J are TRBV2 and TRBJ2-7; 9 bases map to TRBD2. V was clipped by 7 bases and J by 4 bases; unmatched bases: 5. Germline lookup yields CDR1 SNHLY and CDR2 FYNNEI. This CDR3 spans 13 amino acids. DNA for the CDR3: TGTGCCAGCAAGGTAGCGGGGGTATACGAGCAGTACTTC. Translated: CASKVAGVYEQYF.

CDR3 sequence: CASSLLAGGPDTQYF. CDR3 DNA sequence: TGTGCCAGCAGCTTACTAGCGGGGGGTCCAGATACGCAGTATTTT. The chain uses TRBV7-2 and TRBJ2-3; 11 bases match TRBD2. The V gene's germline CDR1 is SGHTA and CDR2 FQGNSA. V lost 2 bases, J lost 4 bases, and 2 bases stayed unmatched. This CDR3 contains 15 residues.

The rearrangement uses TRBV30 and TRBJ2-3, with 8 bases identical to TRBD2. The junction had 5 bases not matched to a gene; V was cut back by 4 bases and J by 2 bases. The CDR3 is made up of 14 amino acids. The V gene's germline CDR1 is GTSNPN and CDR2 SVGIG (reference sequence). CDR3 DNA: TGTGCCTGGAAGAGAGCGGGGGCCACAGATACGCAGTATTTT. It yields the protein CAWKRAGATDTQYF. The full variable domain, rest sourced from reference TRBV30 and TRBJ2-3, is SQTIHQWPATLVQPVGSPLSLECTVEGTSNPNLYWYRQAAGRGLQLLFYSVGIGQISSEVPQNLSASRPQDRQFILSSKKLLLSDSGFYLCAWKRAGATDTQYFGPGTRLTVL.

The rearrangement uses TRBV27 and TRBJ2-5; D is perhaps TRBD2 (6 bases). CDR1 MNHEY and CDR2 SMNVEV come from the germline V gene (reference sequence). The CDR3 has 14 amino acids. Trimming shortened V by 4 bases and J by 2 bases, and 11 bases separated the two germline ends. This chain's CDR3 is CASSSRGTQETQYF. The CDR3 coding sequence is TGTGCCAGCAGTTCCCGCGGGACTCAAGAGACCCAGTACTTC.